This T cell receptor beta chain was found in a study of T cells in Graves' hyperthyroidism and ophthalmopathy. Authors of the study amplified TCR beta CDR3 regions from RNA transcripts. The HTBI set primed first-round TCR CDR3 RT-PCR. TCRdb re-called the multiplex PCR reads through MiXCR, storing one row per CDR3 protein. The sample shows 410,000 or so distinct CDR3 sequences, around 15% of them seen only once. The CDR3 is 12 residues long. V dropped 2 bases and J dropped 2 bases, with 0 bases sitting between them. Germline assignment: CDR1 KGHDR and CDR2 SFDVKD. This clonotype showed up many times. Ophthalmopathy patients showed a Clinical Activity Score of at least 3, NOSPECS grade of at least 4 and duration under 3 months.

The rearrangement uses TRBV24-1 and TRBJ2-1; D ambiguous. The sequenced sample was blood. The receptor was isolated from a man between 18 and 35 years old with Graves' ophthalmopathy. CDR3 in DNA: TGTGCCACCAGTGATTCCTACAATGAGCAGTTCTTC. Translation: CATSDSYNEQFF.